Presented here are 19 T cell receptor beta chains from one specimen sequenced in a study of cytomegalovirus exposure and HLA in healthy donors. PCR primers comprised 60 Vbeta and 13 Jbeta primers. Using immunoSEQ multiplex PCR, the repertoire was profiled, and TCRdb retains in-frame clones only, with some absent. The sample yields around 55,000 clones, more than 75% seen once. The sample taken for sequencing was PBMCs. All receptors come from a female donor in good health and CMV-seronegative.

The chain couples TRBV5-1 to TRBJ1-2; tentative D call: TRBD1 (5 bases). This CDR3 comprises 15 residues. Germline CDR1 is SGHRS and CDR2 is YFSETQ. V shed 0 bases and J shed 4 bases, with 13 bases lying between them. CDR3 region: CASSLASGPPYGYTF. In DNA form, the CDR3 reads TGCGCCAGCAGCTTGGCTTCAGGGCCACCCTATGGCTACACCTTC.

In its sample, this clone was seen a few times. This chain connects TRBV2 to TRBJ1-1; TRBD1 matches at 10 bases. Trimming at V came to 8 bases and at J to 5 bases, leaving 11 bases not matched to a gene. Germline V gene data show CDR1 as SNHLY and CDR2 as FYNNEI. The CDR3 loop spans 15 amino acids. The CDR3 sequence: CASRLRPGQGTEAFF. The CDR3, as DNA: TGTGCCAGCCGACTACGACCGGGACAGGGGACTGAAGCTTTCTTT.

This clone was seen more than once but under ten times. J is TRBJ1-1 and V is TRBV4-1, with D possibly matching TRBD1 (5 bases). The CDR3 has 15 amino acids. The V end was cut by 0 bases, the J end by 4 bases, with 12 bases between. Germline values: CDR1 MGHRA, CDR2 YSYEKL. DNA of the CDR3: TGCGCCAGCAGCCAAGAAGGCAGGGTTGGCACTGAAGCTTTCTTT. Translated, it gives CASSQEGRVGTEAFF.

The CDR3 bases are TGCGCCAGCAGCCCGGGGACAGGGGGTTTCTATGAGCAGTTCTTC. Protein product: CASSPGTGGFYEQFF. The chain recombines TRBV4-1 with TRBJ2-1; the match to TRBD1 covers 11 bases. The CDR3 extends over 15 amino acids. V shed 4 bases, J shed 8 bases, and the junction held 7 bases outside the gene matches. Germline-derived CDR1 and CDR2 are MGHRA and YSYEKL.

The chain couples TRBV6-5 to TRBJ2-4; D unclear. Trimming shortened V by 0 bases and J by 1 base, and 10 bases separated the two germline ends. Looked up from germline, CDR1 is MNHEY and CDR2 is SVGAGI. CDR3 length: 16 amino acids. CDR3 amino acids: CASSYSTGFAKNIQYF. As DNA, the CDR3 is TGTGCCAGCAGTTACTCTACCGGGTTCGCCAAAAACATTCAGTACTTC.

The rearrangement uses TRBV25-1 and TRBJ1-1, with a tentative D call TRBD1 (6 bases). V was cut by 2 bases and J by 3 bases, with 16 bases left in between. The CDR3 consists of 16 residues. CDR1 and CDR2 from the germline V gene are MGHDK and SYGVNS. DNA for the CDR3: TGTGCCAGCAGTGAAGGGTGGGGCAAGGGGGACACTGAAGCTTTCTTT. Translation: CASSEGWGKGDTEAFF.

J is TRBJ1-1 and V is TRBV6-5; tentative D call: TRBD1 (6 bases). CDR1 and CDR2 from the germline V gene are MNHEY and SVGAGI. The CDR3 spans 15 residues. The V end lost 0 bases, the J end lost 7 bases, and 15 bases lay between the germline ends. The CDR3 DNA reads as TGTGCCAGCAGTTACTCGGGGGCGGTCGGGTTTGAAGCTTTCTTT. It codes for CASSYSGAVGFEAFF.

The rearrangement links TRBV4-3 to TRBJ1-1; D may be TRBD1 (6 bases). This CDR3 contains 14 residues. Germline assignment: CDR1 LGHNA and CDR2 YSLEER. Trimming removed 0 bases at V and 2 bases at J, with 7 bases between. CDR3 DNA: TGCGCCAGCAGCCAAGAGGGACAAAACACTGAAGCTTTCTTT. This translates into CASSQEGQNTEAFF.

The V gene is TRBV27, the J gene TRBJ2-1, with D maybe TRBD2 (5 bases). Germline V lookup: CDR1 MNHEY, CDR2 SMNVEV (reference sequence). The CDR3 is 15 residues long. The V end lost 3 bases, the J end lost 0 bases, and 9 bases lay between the germline ends. The CDR3 DNA sequence: TGTGCCAGCAGTTTTCGGGAATTCTCCTACAATGAGCAGTTCTTC. Translation: CASSFREFSYNEQFF.

This sequence joins TRBV29-1 and TRBJ1-1, with D uncertain. The CDR3 runs 12 residues. Trimming shortened V by 5 bases and J by 1 base, and 8 bases separated the two germline ends. Germline CDR1 and CDR2: SQVTM and ANQGSEA. The CDR3 DNA reads as TGCAGCGTTTTAATATCGAACACTGAAGCTTTCTTT. It yields the protein CSVLISNTEAFF.

This rearrangement joins TRBV4-1 to TRBJ2-3; TRBD2 aligns across 9 bases. J was trimmed by 4 bases and V by 1 base; bases with no gene match: 9. This CDR3 has 17 amino acids. Germline V gene sequence: CDR1 MGHRA, CDR2 YSYEKL. CDR3 amino acids: CASSQVWSGGSADTQYF. The CDR3 DNA reads TGCGCCAGCAGCCAAGTGTGGAGCGGGGGGTCGGCAGATACGCAGTATTTT.

The V and J genes are TRBV5-6 and TRBJ1-1; D may be TRBD1 (5 bases). Deletions cut 4 bases from V and 5 bases from J, with 21 bases between. This CDR3 spans 16 amino acids. Per germline, CDR1 SGHDT and CDR2 YYEEEE. In DNA, the CDR3 is TGTGCCAGCAGCGTACCGGGACTCCTAAGGGATACTGAAGCTTTCTTT. This codes for CASSVPGLLRDTEAFF.

This sequence joins TRBV19 and TRBJ1-1, with D possibly matching TRBD1 (6 bases). Trimming left V 7 bases short and J 5 bases short, with 23 bases between. Looked up from germline, CDR1 is LNHDA and CDR2 is SQIVND (reference sequence). There are 16 residues in the CDR3. The CDR3 loop is CASTLVPQGRVTEAFF. The CDR3, as DNA: TGTGCCAGTACCCTTGTCCCGCAGGGGAGGGTAACTGAAGCTTTCTTT.

The V gene is TRBV5-6, the J gene TRBJ1-6; a weak D match, TRBD1 (5 bases). The CDR3 contains 13 residues. The germline CDR1 and CDR2 sequences are SGHDT and YYEEEE. V dropped 0 bases and J dropped 14 bases, with 12 bases sitting between them. The CDR3 DNA reads TGTGCCAGCAGCTTGGGGACAACTGGGGCCCTCCACTTT. Its protein is CASSLGTTGALHF.

In its sample, this clone was seen once. The rearrangement uses TRBV7-8 and TRBJ1-1; 7 bases line up with TRBD1. The CDR3 has 16 amino acids. In germline, CDR1 is SGHVS, CDR2 FQNEAQ. V lost 1 base, J lost 5 bases, and 10 bases stayed unmatched. The CDR3 loop is CASSLGASGGRTEAFF. The CDR3 DNA sequence: TGTGCCAGCAGCTTAGGAGCTTCAGGGGGAAGGACTGAAGCTTTCTTT.

The genes are TRBV6-5 and TRBJ1-2, with 8 bases that match TRBD1. The CDR3 spans 15 residues. Germline CDR1 reads MNHEY; CDR2 reads SVGAGI. Unmatched junction bases numbered 12, after V lost 5 bases and J lost 7 bases. The CDR3 region is CASSPIGQGIGGYTF. CDR3 nucleotides: TGTGCCAGCAGTCCCATTGGACAGGGAATAGGTGGCTACACCTTC.

This clone was seen only once. The chain uses TRBV29-1 and TRBJ1-5; tentatively, D is TRBD1 (6 bases). Trimming shortened V by 7 bases and J by 4 bases, and 11 bases separated the two germline ends. Germline values: CDR1 SQVTM, CDR2 ANQGSEA. The CDR3 runs 12 residues. CDR3 sequence: CSARTENQPQHF. The CDR3 nucleotides are TGCAGCGCCCGGACAGAAAATCAGCCCCAGCATTTT. The full variable domain, completed using reference TRBV29-1 and TRBJ1-5, is SAVISQKPSRDICQRGTSLTIQCQVDSQVTMMFWYRQQPGQSLTLIATANQGSEATYESGFVIDKFPISRPNLTFSTLTVSNMSPEDSSIYLCSARTENQPQHFGDGTRLSIL.

V usage is TRBV4-1 and J usage is TRBJ2-7, with D unresolved. The V end lost 3 bases, the J end lost 2 bases, and 8 bases lay between the germline ends. Germline loops: CDR1 MGHRA, CDR2 YSYEKL. The CDR3 is made up of 13 amino acids. In DNA, the CDR3 is TGCGCCAGCAGCCAGGTGGGCGCCTACGAGCAGTACTTC. Translated: CASSQVGAYEQYF.

CDR3 amino acids: CASSVRNSNQPQHF. CDR3 in DNA: TGTGCCAGCAGTGTTCGTAATAGCAATCAGCCCCAGCATTTT. The chain employs TRBV2 and TRBJ1-5, with D hard to call. Germline values: CDR1 SNHLY, CDR2 FYNNEI. V was clipped by 4 bases and J by 0 bases, with 7 bases between them. The CDR3 runs to 14 residues.